The present T cell receptor (beta chain) was sequenced within a study of regulatory T cells in long-lasting Graves disease. Time point: newly diagnosed GD, antithyroid drugs for less than 3 months. The TCR library was made from RNA extracted from PBMCs. At least ten counts were recorded for this clonotype. Assembly of TCR beta libraries relied on iRepertoire HTBI primers together with Arm-PCR of CDR3 regions. TCRdb reprocessed the multiplex PCR reads with MiXCR, giving one entry per CDR3 protein. This repertoire shows hundreds of thousands of distinct CDR3 sequences, roughly 15% found once; its top ten account for about 20%. The same sample was also used in a study of T cells in Graves' hyperthyroidism and ophthalmopathy. That work contributes: Disease duration under 2 months; hyperthyroidism patients were aged 18 to 65.

The sample in question was peripheral blood mononuclear cells (PBMCs), obtained at new diagnosis, from a patient treated with antithyroid drugs. The TCR sequence derives from a woman between 25 and 40 years old with Graves disease.

The CDR3 is CASSPPDRGYEQFF. The CDR3 DNA is TGTGCCAGCAGCCCTCCCGACAGGGGATATGAGCAGTTCTTC. The chain combines TRBV28 with TRBJ2-1, with 8 bases identical to TRBD1. The V gene's germline CDR1 is MDHEN and CDR2 SYDVKM. V lost 6 bases and J lost 8; bases outside the gene matches: 9. The CDR3 loop spans 14 amino acids.